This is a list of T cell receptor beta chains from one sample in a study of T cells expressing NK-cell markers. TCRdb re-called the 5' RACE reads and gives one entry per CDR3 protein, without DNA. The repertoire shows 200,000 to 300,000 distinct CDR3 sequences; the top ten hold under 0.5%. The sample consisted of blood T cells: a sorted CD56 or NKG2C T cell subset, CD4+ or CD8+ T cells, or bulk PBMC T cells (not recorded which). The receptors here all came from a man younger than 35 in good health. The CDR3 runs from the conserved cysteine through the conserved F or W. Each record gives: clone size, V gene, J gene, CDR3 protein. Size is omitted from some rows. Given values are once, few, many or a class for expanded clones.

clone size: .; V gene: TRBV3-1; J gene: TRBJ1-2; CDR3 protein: CATHSPGLDGYTF
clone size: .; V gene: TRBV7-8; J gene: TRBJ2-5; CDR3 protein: CASSLVGTGGAQETQYF
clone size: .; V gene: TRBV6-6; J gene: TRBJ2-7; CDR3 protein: CASSYQTTVEQYF
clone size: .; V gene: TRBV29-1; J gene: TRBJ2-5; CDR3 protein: CSVDYIVQETQYF
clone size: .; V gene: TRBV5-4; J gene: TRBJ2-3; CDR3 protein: CASSLGTSITDTQYF
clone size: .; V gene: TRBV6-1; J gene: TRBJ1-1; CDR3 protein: CASCMGKNTEAFF
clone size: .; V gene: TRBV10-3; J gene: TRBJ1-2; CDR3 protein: CAISDQSSGYTF
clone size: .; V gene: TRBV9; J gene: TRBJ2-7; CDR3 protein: CASSVTGFSRDEQYF
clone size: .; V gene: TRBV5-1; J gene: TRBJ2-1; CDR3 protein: CASSLVGTSGQSYNEQFF
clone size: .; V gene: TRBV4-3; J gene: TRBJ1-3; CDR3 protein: CASSQGVRLSGNTIYF
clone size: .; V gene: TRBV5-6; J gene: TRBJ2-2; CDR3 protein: CASSSDNLNTGELFF
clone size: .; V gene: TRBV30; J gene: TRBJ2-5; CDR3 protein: CAWGTEYQETQYF
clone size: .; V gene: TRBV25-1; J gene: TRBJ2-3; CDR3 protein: CASSALQGYTDTQYF
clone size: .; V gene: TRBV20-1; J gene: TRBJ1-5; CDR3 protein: CSARGLGSYYQPQHF
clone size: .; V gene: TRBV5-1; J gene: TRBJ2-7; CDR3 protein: CASSLDGNEQYF
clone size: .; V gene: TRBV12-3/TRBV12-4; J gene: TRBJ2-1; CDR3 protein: CASSFPGLKPYNEQFF
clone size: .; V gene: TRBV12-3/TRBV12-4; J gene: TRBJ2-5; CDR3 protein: CASSQSPGEETQYF
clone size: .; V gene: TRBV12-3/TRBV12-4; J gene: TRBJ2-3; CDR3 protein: CASSRGGRFTDTQYF
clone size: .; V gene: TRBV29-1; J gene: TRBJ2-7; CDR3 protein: CSVETGHYEQYF
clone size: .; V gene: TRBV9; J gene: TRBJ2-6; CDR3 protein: CASSLPTGGLTGANVLTF
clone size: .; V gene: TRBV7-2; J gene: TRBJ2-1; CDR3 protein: CASSRRPGTDPYNEQFF
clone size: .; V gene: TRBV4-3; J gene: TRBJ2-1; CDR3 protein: CASSQGTRVSYNEQFF
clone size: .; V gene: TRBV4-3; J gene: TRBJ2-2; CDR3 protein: CASSQDHLDFANTGELFF
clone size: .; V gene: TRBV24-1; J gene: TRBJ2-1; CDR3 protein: CATSDSALYNEQFF
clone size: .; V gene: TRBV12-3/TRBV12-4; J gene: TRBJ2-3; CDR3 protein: CASSMDQIAGVAQYF
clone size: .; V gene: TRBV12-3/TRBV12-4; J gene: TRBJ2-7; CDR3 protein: CASSFGDGNEQYF
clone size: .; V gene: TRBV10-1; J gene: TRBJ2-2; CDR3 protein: CASSHGQGVGELFF
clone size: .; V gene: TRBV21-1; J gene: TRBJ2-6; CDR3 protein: CASNRRGSPTVTSSGANVLTF
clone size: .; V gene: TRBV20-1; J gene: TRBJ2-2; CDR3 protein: CSARDRGLETGELFF
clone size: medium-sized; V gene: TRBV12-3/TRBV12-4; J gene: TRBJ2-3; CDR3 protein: CASSLTDTQYF